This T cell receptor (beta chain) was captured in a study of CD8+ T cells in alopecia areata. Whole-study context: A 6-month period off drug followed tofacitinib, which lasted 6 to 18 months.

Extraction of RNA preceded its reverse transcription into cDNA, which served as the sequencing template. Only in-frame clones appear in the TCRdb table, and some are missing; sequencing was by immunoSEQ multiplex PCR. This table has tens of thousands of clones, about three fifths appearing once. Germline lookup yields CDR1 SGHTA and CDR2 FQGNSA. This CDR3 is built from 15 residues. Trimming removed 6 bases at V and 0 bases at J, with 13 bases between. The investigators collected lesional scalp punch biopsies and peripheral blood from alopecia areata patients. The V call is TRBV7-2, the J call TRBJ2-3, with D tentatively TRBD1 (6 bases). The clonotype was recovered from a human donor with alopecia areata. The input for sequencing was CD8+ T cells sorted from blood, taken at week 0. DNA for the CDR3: TGTGCCAGCAGTTCCGGACAGACTAGCACAGATACGCAGTATTTT. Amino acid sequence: CASSSGQTSTDTQYF. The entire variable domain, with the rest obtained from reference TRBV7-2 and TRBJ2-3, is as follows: GAGVSQSPSNKVTEKGKDVELRCDPISGHTALYWYRQSLGQGLEFLIYFQGNSAPDKSGLPSDRFSAERTGGSVSTLTIQRTQQEDSAVYLCASSSGQTSTDTQYFGPGTRLTVL.